A single T cell receptor (beta chain) is shown here with its context. This sample stems from a study of shared clonotypes between healthy human individuals. Study-wide context: Each donor's CD8 memory used one plate, CD8 naive two, each CD4 subset three.

Deep was the level used in running the assay. The repertoire was sequenced with immunoSEQ multiplex PCR; TCRdb's copy has only in-frame clones and lacks some. The repertoire holds around 620,000 clones, with approximately 96% as singletons. Selected positively for CCR7 and CD45RO-negative, naive CD8 cells excluded terminally differentiated effector memory CD45RA+ cells. Trimming removed 1 base from V and 0 bases from J, with 10 bases in between. The CDR3 contains 15 residues. Germline V gene data show CDR1 as LNHDA and CDR2 as SQIVND (reference sequence). The sequence derives from a woman aged 25 to 39 in good health. The chain uses TRBV19 and TRBJ2-7; tentative D call: TRBD1 (6 bases). Sequencing was done on a sample of naive CD8+ T cells sorted from blood. Here the CDR3 reads CASSIGTVGSYEQYF. In DNA, the CDR3 is TGTGCCAGTAGTATAGGGACAGTCGGCTCCTACGAGCAGTACTTC.